Below, 20 T cell receptor beta chains from the same sample are listed, as sequenced in a study of T-cell reconstitution after alpha-beta-depleted transplantation in children. TCRbeta library construction was performed incorporating unique molecular identifiers. TCRdb re-derived calls from the PCR reads in MiXCR, one entry per CDR3 protein. In the table there are about 200,000 distinct CDR3 sequences, roughly 6.3% of which are singletons. Sequenced here: PBMCs, sampled before TCRalphabeta/CD19-depleted stem cell transplant. All receptors derive from a girl under three years old with combined immunodeficiency, due to receive a stem cell transplant.

This chain links TRBV29-1 with TRBJ2-1; TRBD2 matches at 13 bases. V gave up 6 bases and J gave up 5 bases; unmatched junction bases: 10. The CDR3 extends over 16 amino acids. Germline V gives CDR1 SQVTM, CDR2 ANQGSEA. The CDR3 DNA sequence: TGCAGCGTAACCGGGACTAGCGGGGCCCGACACAATGAGCAGTTCTTC. This sequence encodes CSVTGTSGARHNEQFF.

This clonotype was observed many times. The gene calls are TRBV29-1 and TRBJ2-7; TRBD2 agrees at 9 bases. The CDR3 sequence is 14 residues long. V shed 4 bases, J shed 2 bases, and the junction held 6 bases outside the gene matches. Per germline, CDR1 SQVTM and CDR2 ANQGSEA. The CDR3, as DNA: TGCAGCGTTGTTAGCGGGAGAGAGACCTACGAGCAGTACTTC. This codes for CSVVSGRETYEQYF.

Concerning this clonotype itself: A much larger clone differs from this one at a single base, so this may be a read error. The rearrangement joins TRBV29-1 to TRBJ1-5; 9 bases match TRBD1. Germline values: CDR1 SQVTM, CDR2 ANQGSEA. The CDR3 has 14 amino acids. DNA for the CDR3: TGCAACGTGTCCACAGGGGGCCCCAATCAGCCCCAGCATTTT. It translates to CNVSTGGPNQPQHF.

This clonotype showed up many times. The rearrangement uses TRBV5-1 and TRBJ2-5; the match to TRBD2 covers 13 bases. The germline V gene has CDR1 SGHRS and CDR2 YFSETQ. V was pared by 4 bases and J by 4 bases, with 4 bases of the junction left unmatched. The length of the CDR3 is 15 residues. CDR3 in amino acids: CASSGGLAGRETQYF. CDR3 coding DNA: TGCGCCAGCAGCGGGGGACTAGCGGGGCGAGAGACCCAGTACTTC.

This clonotype was counted at least ten times. This sequence joins TRBV20-1 and TRBJ2-5, with D unresolved. The V and J ends lost 6 bases and 4 bases respectively, with 18 bases between them. The germline CDR1 and CDR2 sequences are DFQATT and SNEGSKA (reference sequence). The CDR3 loop spans 14 amino acids. The CDR3 loop is CSANLPADPETQYF. The CDR3 DNA is TGCAGTGCAAACTTGCCCGCAGATCCAGAGACCCAGTACTTC.

This clonotype was found many times. V is TRBV27 and J is TRBJ2-3; D may match TRBD1 or TRBD2 (5 bases each). This CDR3 spans 17 amino acids. In germline, CDR1 is MNHEY, CDR2 SMNVEV (reference sequence). Between the trimmed V and J ends, which lost 5 bases and 2 bases, there was a span of 20 bases. CDR3 sequence (DNA): TGTGCCAGCAGTCCCCTCTACGGGGCAGTAACCACAGATACGCAGTATTTT. Translation gives CASSPLYGAVTTDTQYF.

The chain has TRBV9 and TRBJ1-1; TRBD1 is a possible D gene (5 bases). The CDR3 totals 17 residues. V lost 0 bases to trimming and J lost 1 base, with 16 bases between them. The V gene's germline CDR1 is SGDLS and CDR2 YYNGEE. The CDR3 coding sequence is TGTGCCAGCAGCGTAGGGATCGGGGGGGGGACGAACACTGAAGCTTTCTTT. Translated: CASSVGIGGGTNTEAFF. The variable domain in full, completed from reference TRBV9 and TRBJ1-1, reads DSGVTQTPKHLITATGQRVTLRCSPRSGDLSVYWYQQSLDQGLQFLIQYYNGEERAKGNILERFSAQQFPDLHSELNLSSLELGDSALYFCASSVGIGGGTNTEAFFGQGTRLTVV.

The genes are TRBV2 and TRBJ1-2; TRBD1 matches 8 bases. There are 13 residues in the CDR3. Germline lookup yields CDR1 SNHLY and CDR2 FYNNEI. V was pared by 7 bases and J by 7 bases, with 8 bases of the junction left unmatched. As DNA, the CDR3 is TGTGCCAGCAAGGAACAGGGGGTTAGTGGCTACACCTTC. Protein sequence: CASKEQGVSGYTF.

This clonotype was seen ten or more times. The J gene is TRBJ2-1, the V gene TRBV5-1, with D perhaps TRBD1 or TRBD2 (5 bases each). Germline-derived CDR1 and CDR2 are SGHRS and YFSETQ. V was trimmed by 5 bases and J by 3 bases, leaving 18 bases between them. There are 16 residues in the CDR3. The CDR3 DNA is TGCGCCAGCAGTCAACCACGGGACCAAGACTACAATGAGCAGTTCTTC. It codes for CASSQPRDQDYNEQFF.

This clonotype has a count of ten or more. The chain carries TRBV6-2 or TRBV6-3 and TRBJ2-7, with 7 nucleotides matching TRBD1. The V gene end was trimmed by 6 bases and the J gene end by 5 bases; junction bases not matched to a gene: 16. The CDR3 is 16 amino acids. The germline gives CDR1 MNHEY, CDR2 SVGEGT. The CDR3 DNA is TGTGCCAGCAGCCTTTACCCCATCGGGACAGTCCACGAGCAGTACTTC. Protein product: CASSLYPIGTVHEQYF.

This clonotype was seen many times. The chain combines TRBV20-1 with TRBJ1-2; D perhaps matches TRBD1 (5 bases). This CDR3 has 10 amino acids. V gave up 5 bases and J gave up 6 bases, with 7 bases separating them. The germline CDR1 and CDR2 sequences are DFQATT and SNEGSKA (reference sequence). CDR3 DNA sequence: TGCAGTGCTTCGGGGGATGGCTACACCTTC. It specifies CSASGDGYTF.

This clonotype has ten or more counts. This chain links TRBV20-1 with TRBJ2-3; D unresolved. There are 15 residues in the CDR3. The germline V and J ends were trimmed by 6 bases and 0 bases, with 16 bases remaining between them. Germline CDR1 DFQATT, CDR2 SNEGSKA (reference sequence). The CDR3 DNA sequence: TGCAGTGCCGACCGCGCGGCCAGCAGCACAGATACGCAGTATTTT. Amino acid sequence: CSADRAASSTDTQYF.

Many counts were recorded for this clonotype. The chain has TRBV5-1 and TRBJ2-3; 8 bases are shared with TRBD1. From germline, CDR1 is SGHRS and CDR2 YFSETQ. This CDR3 is built from 16 residues. The junction had 10 bases not matched to a gene; V was cut back by 4 bases and J by 3 bases. DNA for the CDR3: TGCGCCAGCAGCGTCCAGACAGGGGCCTGGACAGATACGCAGTATTTT. This gives the protein CASSVQTGAWTDTQYF.

On this clonotype: It may be a read error: a sequence one base away is much more abundant. The chain uses TRBV28 and TRBJ2-5; D is possibly TRBD2 (5 bases). V gave up 7 bases and J gave up 5 bases, with 20 bases separating them. Germline values: CDR1 MDHEN, CDR2 SYDVKM. The CDR3 is made up of 15 amino acids. CDR3 DNA: TGTGCCAGCACCCCCGAGCTAGCAGGCGGGGAGACCCAGTACTTC. This gives the protein CASTPELAGGETQYF.

Many counts were recorded for this clonotype. The chain uses TRBV7-2 and TRBJ2-1; 8 bases match TRBD2. The CDR3 sequence is 17 residues long. The V gene end was trimmed by 0 bases and the J gene end by 4 bases; junction bases not matched to a gene: 8. The germline V gene has CDR1 SGHTA and CDR2 FQGNSA. CDR3 coding DNA: TGTGCCAGCAGCTTAGCTAGCGGGATACCTAGATACAATGAGCAGTTCTTC. Its protein product is CASSLASGIPRYNEQFF. Full variable domain (outside the CDR3, taken from reference TRBV7-2 and TRBJ2-1): GAGVSQSPSNKVTEKGKDVELRCDPISGHTALYWYRQSLGQGLEFLIYFQGNSAPDKSGLPSDRFSAERTGGSVSTLTIQRTQQEDSAVYLCASSLASGIPRYNEQFFGPGTRLTVL.

Many counts were recorded for this clonotype. For the CDR3, the DNA is TGCAGCGTTGAAGATTGGCTCTCTAGTAGCACAGATACGCAGTATTTT. The encoded protein is CSVEDWLSSSTDTQYF. V usage is TRBV29-1 and J usage is TRBJ2-3, with D unresolved. V dropped 0 bases and J dropped 0 bases, with 13 bases sitting between them. The V gene's germline CDR1 is SQVTM and CDR2 ANQGSEA. There are 16 residues in the CDR3.

At least ten counts were recorded for this clonotype. The rearrangement links TRBV13 to TRBJ2-7; the match to TRBD1 covers 7 bases. This CDR3 region has 14 residues. Germline V lookup: CDR1 PRHDT, CDR2 FYEKMQ (reference sequence). J was trimmed by 3 bases and V by 5 bases; bases with no gene match: 7. The CDR3 spells CASSNGYRGYEQYF. The CDR3 DNA reads as TGTGCCAGCAGCAACGGGTACAGGGGCTACGAGCAGTACTTC.

This clonotype occurred many times. The chain couples TRBV29-1 to TRBJ2-7, with 9 bases that match TRBD1. The CDR3 consists of 12 residues. V shed 4 bases and J 2 bases; nucleotides not matched to a gene: 0. The germline V gene encodes CDR1 SQVTM and CDR2 ANQGSEA. The CDR3 spells CSVGDRAYEQYF. The CDR3 DNA reads as TGCAGCGTTGGGGACAGGGCCTACGAGCAGTACTTC.

This clonotype was detected ten times or more. The chain joins TRBV6-6 to TRBJ2-7, with D possibly being TRBD2 (6 bases). Trimming cost V 9 bases and J 9 bases, with 12 bases left between them. The germline V gene encodes CDR1 MNHNY and CDR2 SVGAGI (reference sequence). The CDR3 is 10 residues long. CDR3: CASSEGGQYF. The CDR3 region has the DNA TGTGCCAGTTCAGAGGGAGGGCAGTACTTC.

This clonotype has ten or more counts. The chain is built from TRBV25-1 and TRBJ2-7; no firm D call. This CDR3 spans 15 amino acids. Germline CDR1 MGHDK, CDR2 SYGVNS. V was pared by 2 bases and J by 1 base, with 12 bases between. The CDR3 sequence is CASSEEAGNSYEQYF. For the CDR3, the DNA is TGTGCCAGCAGTGAAGAGGCAGGTAATTCCTACGAGCAGTACTTC.